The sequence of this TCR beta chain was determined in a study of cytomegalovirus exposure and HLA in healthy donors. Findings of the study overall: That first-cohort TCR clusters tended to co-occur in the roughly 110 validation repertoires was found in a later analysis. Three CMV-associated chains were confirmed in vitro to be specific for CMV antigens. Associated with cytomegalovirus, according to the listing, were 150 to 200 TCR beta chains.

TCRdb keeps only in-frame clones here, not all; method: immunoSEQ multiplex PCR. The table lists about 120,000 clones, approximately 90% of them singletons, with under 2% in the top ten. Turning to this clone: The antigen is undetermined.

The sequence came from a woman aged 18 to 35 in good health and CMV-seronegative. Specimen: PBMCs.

The CDR3 region is CASSINGVGQDNQPQHF. The CDR3 coding sequence is TGTGCCAGTAGTATTAATGGCGTGGGACAGGACAATCAGCCCCAGCATTTT. The chain links TRBV19 to TRBJ1-5; 8 bases are shared with TRBD1. The germline gives CDR1 LNHDA, CDR2 SQIVND (reference sequence). CDR3 length equals 17 residues. The V gene end was trimmed by 3 bases and the J gene end by 3 bases; junction bases not matched to a gene: 10.